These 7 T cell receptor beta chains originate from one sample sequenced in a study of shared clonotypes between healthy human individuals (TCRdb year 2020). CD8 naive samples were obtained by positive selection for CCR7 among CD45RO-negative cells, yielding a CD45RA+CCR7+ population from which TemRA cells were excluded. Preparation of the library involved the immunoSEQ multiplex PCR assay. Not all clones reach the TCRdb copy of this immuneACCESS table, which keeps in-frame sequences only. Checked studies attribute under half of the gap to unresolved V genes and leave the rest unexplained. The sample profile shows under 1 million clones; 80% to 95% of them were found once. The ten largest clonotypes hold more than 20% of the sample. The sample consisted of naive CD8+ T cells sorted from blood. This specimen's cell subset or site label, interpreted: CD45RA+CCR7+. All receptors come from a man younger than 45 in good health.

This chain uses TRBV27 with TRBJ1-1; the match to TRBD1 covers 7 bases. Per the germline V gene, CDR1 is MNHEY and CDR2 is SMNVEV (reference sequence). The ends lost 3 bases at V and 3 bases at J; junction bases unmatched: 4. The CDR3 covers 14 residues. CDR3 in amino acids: CASSFLQGDTEAFF. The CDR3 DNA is TGTGCCAGCAGTTTCCTTCAGGGGGACACTGAAGCTTTCTTT.

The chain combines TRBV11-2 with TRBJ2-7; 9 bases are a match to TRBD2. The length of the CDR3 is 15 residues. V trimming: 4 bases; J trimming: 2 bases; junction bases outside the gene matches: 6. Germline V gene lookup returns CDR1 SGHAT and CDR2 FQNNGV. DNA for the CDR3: TGTGCCAGCAGCTCTTTTAGCGGGAGTACCTACGAGCAGTACTTC. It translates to CASSSFSGSTYEQYF. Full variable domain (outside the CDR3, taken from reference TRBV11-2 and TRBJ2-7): EAGVAQSPRYKIIEKRQSVAFWCNPISGHATLYWYQQILGQGPKLLIQFQNNGVVDDSQLPKDRFSAERLKGVDSTLKIQPAKLEDSAVYLCASSSFSGSTYEQYFGPGTRLTVT.

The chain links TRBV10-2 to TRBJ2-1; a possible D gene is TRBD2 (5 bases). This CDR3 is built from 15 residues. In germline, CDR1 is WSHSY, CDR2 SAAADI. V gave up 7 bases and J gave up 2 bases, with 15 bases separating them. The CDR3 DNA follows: TGCGCCAGCAAAGGTGAAGGGAGTCCCTACAATGAGCAGTTCTTC. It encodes CASKGEGSPYNEQFF.

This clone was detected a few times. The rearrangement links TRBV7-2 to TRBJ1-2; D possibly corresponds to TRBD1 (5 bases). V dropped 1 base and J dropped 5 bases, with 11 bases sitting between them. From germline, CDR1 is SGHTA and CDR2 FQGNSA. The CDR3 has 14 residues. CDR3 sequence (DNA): TGTGCCAGCAGCTTAGGGGGCGCTGGTTATGGCTACACCTTC. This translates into CASSLGGAGYGYTF.

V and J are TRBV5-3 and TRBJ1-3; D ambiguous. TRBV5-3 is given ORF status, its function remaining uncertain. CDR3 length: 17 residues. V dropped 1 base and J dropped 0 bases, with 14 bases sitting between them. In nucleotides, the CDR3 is TGTGCCAGAAGCTTGAGGGCGGGCCGGTGCTCTGGAAACACCATATATTTT. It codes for CARSLRAGRCSGNTIYF.

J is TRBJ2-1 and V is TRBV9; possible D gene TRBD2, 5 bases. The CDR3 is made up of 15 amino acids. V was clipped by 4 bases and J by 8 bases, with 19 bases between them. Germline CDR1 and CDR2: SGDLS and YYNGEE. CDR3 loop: CASSPPPFSRDEQFF. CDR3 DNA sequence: TGTGCCAGCAGCCCACCGCCGTTTTCGCGGGATGAGCAGTTCTTC. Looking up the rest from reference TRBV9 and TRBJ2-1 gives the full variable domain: DSGVTQTPKHLITATGQRVTLRCSPRSGDLSVYWYQQSLDQGLQFLIQYYNGEERAKGNILERFSAQQFPDLHSELNLSSLELGDSALYFCASSPPPFSRDEQFFGPGTRLTVL.

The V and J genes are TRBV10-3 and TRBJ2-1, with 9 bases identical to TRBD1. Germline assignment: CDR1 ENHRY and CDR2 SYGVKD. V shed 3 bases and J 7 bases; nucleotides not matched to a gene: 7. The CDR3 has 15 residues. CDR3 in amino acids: CAISDWGQGENEQFF. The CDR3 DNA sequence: TGTGCCATCAGTGACTGGGGACAGGGAGAAAATGAGCAGTTCTTC.